This T cell receptor beta chain is from a study of blood T cell repertoires in COVID-19. Study as a whole: Sample material is recorded as cDNA or gDNA derived from T cells, B-cell-depleted T cells, or PBMCs.

V was cut by 3 bases and J by 1 base, with 6 bases left in between. Germline V gene data show CDR1 as LGHDT and CDR2 as YNNKEL (reference sequence). The CDR3 totals 13 residues. Original processing notes: Reference gene primer amplification in the assay estimated nucleated cell counts. The repertoire was sequenced with immunoSEQ multiplex PCR; TCRdb's copy has only in-frame clones and lacks some. V and J calls plus clone size are reproduced from that table; the DNA served to infer D and trimming. This sample yields some 490,000 clones, of which around 85% are seen a single time; about 3.2% belongs to the top ten.

This rearrangement joins TRBV3-1 (or the pseudogene TRBV3-2) to TRBJ2-5, with D hard to call. The TCR originated in a human donor in a cohort sampled during active COVID-19. The sequencing sample was made of peripheral blood. The CDR3 DNA sequence: TGTGCCAGCAGCCAGTTTATCCAAGAGACCCAGTACTTC. This translates into CASSQFIQETQYF.